The rows below give T cell receptor beta chains drawn from one sample of a study of shared clonotypes between healthy human individuals. Sequencing used immunoSEQ multiplex PCR; TCRdb keeps in-frame clones, though not all of them. The sample consists of some 2,000,000 clones, approximately 96% of them appearing once. The specimen sequenced was naive CD4+ T cells sorted from blood. The receptor source for this set is a young man in good health. Both conserved end residues are part of each CDR3. D genes are given only for firm matches. Expanded clones get a size class; other rows say once, few or many, or leave the size out.

>TRBJ1-2|TRBV9|NA|NA
TGTGCCAGCAGCGTAGGTTCTACGTTATATGGCTACACCTTC
CASSVGSTLYGYTF
>TRBJ1-6|TRBV6-1|NA|NA
TGTGCCAGCAGTGAATGGCCGATACTTAATTCACCCCTCCACTTT
CASSEWPILNSPLHF
>TRBJ2-1|TRBV6-5|TRBD2|NA
TGTGCCAGCAGTGCCGGGACTAGCGTTTACAATGAGCAGTTCTTC
CASSAGTSVYNEQFF
>TRBJ1-1|TRBV2|TRBD1|NA
TGTGCCAGCAGTGTAGGGGGCATGAACACTGAAGCTTTCTTT
CASSVGGMNTEAFF
>TRBJ1-2|TRBV6-1|TRBD1|NA
TGTGCCGGCAGTGTTCTAGACAGGGCCGGCGGCTACACCTTC
CAGSVLDRAGGYTF
>TRBJ1-4|TRBV5-1|TRBD1|NA
TGCGCCAGCAGCTCCCGGACAGGGGTCACTAATGAAAAACTGTTTTTT
CASSSRTGVTNEKLFF
>TRBJ1-6|TRBV6-5|TRBD1|once
TGTGCCAGCAGTCTTCTGGACAGGTGGAATTCACCCCTCCACTTT
CASSLLDRWNSPLHF
>TRBJ2-7|TRBV21-1|NA|NA
TGTGCCACCGAAAGGGGTTGCAAATCCTACGAGCAGTACTTC
CATERGCKSYEQYF
>TRBJ2-2|TRBV7-2|NA|NA
TGTGCCAGCAGCTTGGAACACACCGGGGAGCTGTTTTTT
CASSLEHTGELFF
>TRBJ1-1|TRBV5-4|NA|NA
TGTGCCAGCAGTTCCGCGGGGAACACTGAAGCTTTCTTT
CASSSAGNTEAFF
>TRBJ1-2|TRBV19|TRBD1|NA
TGTGCCAGTACCAGGACAGGGGGCGACTATGGCTACACCTTC
CASTRTGGDYGYTF
>TRBJ1-1|TRBV5-6|NA|NA
TGTGCCACCTCAGGCCTGGGGGGCACTGAAGCTTTCTTT
CATSGLGGTEAFF
>TRBJ2-7|TRBV10-1|NA|NA
TGCGCCAGCAGTGAGTCGGGGATCTCCTACGAGCAGTACTTC
CASSESGISYEQYF
>TRBJ1-5|TRBV5-3|TRBD1|NA
TGTGCCAGAAGCTCCGGGGACAGGGTAAGCAATCAGCCCCAGCATTTT
CARSSGDRVSNQPQHF
>TRBJ2-7|TRBV30|TRBD2|NA
TGTGCCTTAGCGGGGGGAGCCTACGAGCAGTACTTC
CALAGGAYEQYF
>TRBJ2-7|TRBV4-3|NA|NA
TGCGCCAGCAGCCAAGGTTTATCCTACGAGCAGTACTTC
CASSQGLSYEQYF
>TRBJ2-2|TRBV11-2|TRBD2|NA
TGTGCCAGCAGCTTTAGGTTTGAGCGGGAGGGCCAGAACGGGGAGCTGTTTTTT
CASSFRFEREGQNGELFF
>TRBJ2-3|TRBV4-3|NA|once
TGCGCCAGCAGCCAAGATTTCAGGGCTACCCGCACAGATACGCAGTATTTT
CASSQDFRATRTDTQYF
>TRBJ2-2|TRBV5-1|TRBD1|NA
TGCGCCAGCAGTCAAAGAACAGGGGGCACCGGGGAGCTGTTTTTT
CASSQRTGGTGELFF
>TRBJ1-5|TRBV5-1|NA|NA
TGCGCCAGCAGCCCCGGGCCAGCGGATCAGCCCCAGCATTTT
CASSPGPADQPQHF
>TRBJ2-7|TRBV27|NA|NA
TGTGCCAGCAGTTCGGCAGGGAAAGGCTCCTACGAGCAGTACTTC
CASSSAGKGSYEQYF
>TRBJ2-7|TRBV5-1|NA|NA
TGCGCCAGCAGCGGTGGGGCTTCCTCCTACGAGCAGTACTTC
CASSGGASSYEQYF
>TRBJ1-1|TRBV10-3|NA|NA
TGTGCCATCAGTCCCAGGGAGGGGGGGAACACTGAAGCTTTCTTT
CAISPREGGNTEAFF
>TRBJ2-4|TRBV7-6|NA|NA
TGTGCCAGCAGCACCGGCCCCCAGGGCATTCAGTACTTC
CASSTGPQGIQYF
>TRBJ2-1|TRBV7-6|TRBD2|NA
TGTGCCAGCAGCGGTCCCGGGACTAGTATTGGTGAGCAGTTCTTC
CASSGPGTSIGEQFF
>TRBJ2-2|TRBV2|NA|NA
TGTGCCAGCAGCCCGACAGTGAACACCGGGGAGCTGTTTTTT
CASSPTVNTGELFF
>TRBJ2-7|TRBV6-1|NA|NA
TGTGCCAGCAGTGAAATGCGGGGCTCCTACGAGCAGTACTTC
CASSEMRGSYEQYF
>TRBJ2-3|TRBV5-4|NA|NA
TGTGCCAGCAGCCCCCGGGGCGTAAGGTTAGATACGCAGTATTTT
CASSPRGVRLDTQYF
>TRBJ1-6|TRBV6-6|NA|NA
TGTGCCAGCAGTACAACAGGGACAAATTCACCCCTCCACTTT
CASSTTGTNSPLHF
>TRBJ1-1|TRBV7-9|NA|once
TGTGCCAGCAGCCCCGCGGGGTTAATAAAAGCTTTCTTT
CASSPAGLIKAFF
>TRBJ1-3|TRBV30|NA|once
TGTGCCTGTACCTCTCTAAGCTCTGGAAACACCATATATTTT
CACTSLSSGNTIYF
>TRBJ2-7|TRBV19|NA|NA
TGTGCCAGTAGCACAGCTAACTCCTACGAGCAGTACTTC
CASSTANSYEQYF
>TRBJ1-5|TRBV29-1|NA|NA
TGCGCTTTTGGGGAGGGAAACAATCAGCCCCAGCATTTT
CAFGEGNNQPQHF
>TRBJ2-7|TRBV15|NA|NA
TGTGCCACCAGCAGACCCCTAGCGTACGAGCAGTACTTC
CATSRPLAYEQYF
>TRBJ1-3|TRBV4-1|TRBD1|NA
TGCGCCAGCAGCCAACCGGACAGGAGAGGAAACACCATATATTTT
CASSQPDRRGNTIYF
>TRBJ2-3|TRBV9|NA|NA
TGTGCCAGCACCCGGGACACCGGGAGTACGCAGTATTTT
CASTRDTGSTQYF
>TRBJ2-1|TRBV25-1|TRBD2|NA
TGTGCCAGCAGAGGGACTAGCGGGGGGGTATATGGAAATGAGCAGTTCTTC
CASRGTSGGVYGNEQFF
>TRBJ2-5|TRBV4-3|NA|once
TGCGCCAGCAGCCAAGACTTCGCCAACCACCAAGAGACCCAGTACTTC
CASSQDFANHQETQYF
>TRBJ1-4|TRBV9|TRBD1|NA
TGTGCCAGCAGCGTAGAGATTGGGACAGGGAATGAAAAACTGTTTTTT
CASSVEIGTGNEKLFF
>TRBJ1-2|TRBV5-1|TRBD1|NA
TGCGCCAGCAACGGGGACAGGGGGTACAACTATGGCTACACCTTC
CASNGDRGYNYGYTF
>TRBJ1-2|TRBV18|NA|NA
TGTGCCAGCTCACCGCCGGGAGCCCAATACTATGGCTACACCTTC
CASSPPGAQYYGYTF
>TRBJ2-7|TRBV7-2|TRBD2|NA
TGTGCCAGCAGCCGGTCGGGGGGGGACTCCTACGAGCAGTACTTC
CASSRSGGDSYEQYF
>TRBJ1-1|TRBV6-1|NA|NA
TGTGCCAGCAGTAACAGGGAGCAGAACACTGAAGCTTTCTTT
CASSNREQNTEAFF
>TRBJ2-7|TRBV4-2|TRBD1|NA
TGTGCCAGCAGTAGGGACAGGCCGCCGGGCGAGCAGTACTTC
CASSRDRPPGEQYF